The present entry profiles one T cell receptor beta chain with its context. This sample stems from a study of T cell changes during pregnancy in multiple sclerosis. Clones were read by immunoSEQ multiplex PCR, and TCRdb kept only the in-frame ones, dropping some. The table includes tens of thousands of clones, 85% to 95% detected once. After removal of 3 bases from V and 5 bases from J, the junction contained 3 bases not matched to a gene. The CDR3 length is 15 residues. The germline V gene has CDR1 SNHLY and CDR2 FYNNEI. The sample consisted of CD8+ T cells from peripheral blood mononuclear cells, taken in the third trimester of pregnancy. This sequence originates from a female donor with multiple sclerosis, enrolled in a pregnancy study. J is TRBJ1-5 and V is TRBV2; 11 positions agree with TRBD1. The CDR3 protein is CASSEGQGGHQPQHF. In DNA form, the CDR3 reads TGTGCCAGCAGTGAGGGACAGGGGGGTCATCAGCCCCAGCATTTT.